This T cell receptor (beta chain) was found in a study of T cell responses to AZD1222 COVID-19 vaccine. General study results and limits: Vaccine-related CD4 TCRs covered spike, predominating at 160-218 and 743-854.

Some clones are missing from TCRdb's copy, which holds only in-frame ones; the method was immunoSEQ multiplex PCR. The sample consists of some 110,000 clones, around 84% of them appearing once. This clone has a handful of counts. What it binds is not known. The V gene lost 3 bases and the J gene lost 1 base, with 12 bases spanning the gap. Germline values: CDR1 ENHRY, CDR2 SYGVKD. The CDR3 length is 15 residues. The source is an adult who received the AZD1222 COVID-19 vaccine. The rearrangement links TRBV10-3 to TRBJ1-1; perhaps TRBD1 as D (6 bases). The specimen comprised peripheral blood, sampled 28 days after the second AZD1222 dose. This CDR3 is CAISDSGQQNTEAFF. The DNA for the CDR3 is TGTGCCATCAGTGATTCCGGACAGCAGAACACTGAAGCTTTCTTT.